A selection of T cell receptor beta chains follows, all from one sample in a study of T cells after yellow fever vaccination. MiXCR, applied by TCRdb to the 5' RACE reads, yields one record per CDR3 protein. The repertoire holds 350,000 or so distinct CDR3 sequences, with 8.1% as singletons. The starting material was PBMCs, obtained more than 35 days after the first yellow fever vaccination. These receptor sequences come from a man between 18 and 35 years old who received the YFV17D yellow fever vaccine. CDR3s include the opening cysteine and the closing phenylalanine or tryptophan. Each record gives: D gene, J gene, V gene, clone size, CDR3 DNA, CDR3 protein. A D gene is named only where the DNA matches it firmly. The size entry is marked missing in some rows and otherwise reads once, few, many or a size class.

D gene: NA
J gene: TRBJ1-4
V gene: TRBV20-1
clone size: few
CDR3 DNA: TGCAGTGCTTCGGACAGAAGGACAACTAATGAAAAACTGTTTTTT
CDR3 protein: CSASDRRTTNEKLFF

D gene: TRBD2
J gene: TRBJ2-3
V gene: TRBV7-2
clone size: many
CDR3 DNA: TGTGCCAGCAGTCTGCAAGCGGGAGGCACAGATACGCAGTATTTT
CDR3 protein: CASSLQAGGTDTQYF

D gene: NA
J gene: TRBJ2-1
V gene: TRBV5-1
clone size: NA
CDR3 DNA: TGCGCCAGCAGCTTGATCCGGGGCACTGAGCAGTTCTTC
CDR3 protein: CASSLIRGTEQFF

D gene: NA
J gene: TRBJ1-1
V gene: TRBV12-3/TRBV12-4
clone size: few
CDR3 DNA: TGTGCCAGCAGTCGCGTAGTTGAAACTGAAGCTTTCTTT
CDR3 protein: CASSRVVETEAFF

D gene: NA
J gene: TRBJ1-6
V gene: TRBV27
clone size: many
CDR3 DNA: TGTGCCAGCAGTTTCAATAATTCACCCCTCCACTTT
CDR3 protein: CASSFNNSPLHF

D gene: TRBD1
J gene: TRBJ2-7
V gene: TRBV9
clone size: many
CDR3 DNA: TGTGCCAGCAGCGAGCGACAGGGCTCCTACGAGCAGTACTTC
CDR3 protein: CASSERQGSYEQYF

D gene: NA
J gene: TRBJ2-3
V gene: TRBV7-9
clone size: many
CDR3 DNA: TGTGCCAGCAGCCCCTTGGTGGCCTACACAGATACGCAGTATTTT
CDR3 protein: CASSPLVAYTDTQYF

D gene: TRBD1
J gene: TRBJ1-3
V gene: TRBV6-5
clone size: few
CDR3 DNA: TGTGCCAGCAGTTACGCGGACAGGGAGGGAAACACCATATATTTT
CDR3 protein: CASSYADREGNTIYF

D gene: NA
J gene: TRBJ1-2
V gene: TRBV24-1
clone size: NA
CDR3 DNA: TGTGCCACCAGTGGGGACCCCTATGGCTACACCTTC
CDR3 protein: CATSGDPYGYTF

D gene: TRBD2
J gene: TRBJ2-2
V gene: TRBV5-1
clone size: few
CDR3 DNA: TGCGCCAGCAGCTTAACTAGCGGGTTCACCGGGGAGCTGTTTTTT
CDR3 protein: CASSLTSGFTGELFF

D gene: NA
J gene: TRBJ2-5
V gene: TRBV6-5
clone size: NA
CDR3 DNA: TGTGCCAGCAGTTACTCAGGCGCGTCGGCCCAGTACTTC
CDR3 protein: CASSYSGASAQYF

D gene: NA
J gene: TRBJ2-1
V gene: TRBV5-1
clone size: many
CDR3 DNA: TGCGCCAGCAGCTTGGCCTATGAGCAGTTCTTC
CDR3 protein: CASSLAYEQFF

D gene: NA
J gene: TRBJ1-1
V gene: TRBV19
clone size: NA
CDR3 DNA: TGTGCCAGTAACCCCTTCGGACAGAGAAACACTGAAGCTTTCTTT
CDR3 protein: CASNPFGQRNTEAFF

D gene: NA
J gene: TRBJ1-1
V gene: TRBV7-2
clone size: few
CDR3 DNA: TGTGCCAGCAGCGGCAGACAGGCTTCAAACACTGAAGCTTTCTTT
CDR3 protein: CASSGRQASNTEAFF

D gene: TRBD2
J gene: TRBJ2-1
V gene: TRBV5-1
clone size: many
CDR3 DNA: TGCGCCAGCAGCCTTTTAGCGGGGGGCTCCTACAATGAGCAGTTCTTC
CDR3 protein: CASSLLAGGSYNEQFF

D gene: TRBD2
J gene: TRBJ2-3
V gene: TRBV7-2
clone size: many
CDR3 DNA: TGTGCCAGCAGCCCCCGGACTAGCGGGGTTGATACGCAGTATTTT
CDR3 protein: CASSPRTSGVDTQYF

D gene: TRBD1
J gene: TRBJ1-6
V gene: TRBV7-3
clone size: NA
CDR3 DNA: TGTGCCAGCAGCCTATTGGGCAGGGGGCAAGGTTCACCCCTCCACTTT
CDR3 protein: CASSLLGRGQGSPLHF

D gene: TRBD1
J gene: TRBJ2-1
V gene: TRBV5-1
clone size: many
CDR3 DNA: TGCGCCAGCAGCTTGACAGGGGGATACAATGAGCAGTTCTTC
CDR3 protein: CASSLTGGYNEQFF

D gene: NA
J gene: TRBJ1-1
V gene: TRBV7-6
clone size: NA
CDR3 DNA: TGTGCCAGCAGCAAGAAGTGGCAGCGGGGGACTGAAGCTTTCTTT
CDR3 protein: CASSKKWQRGTEAFF

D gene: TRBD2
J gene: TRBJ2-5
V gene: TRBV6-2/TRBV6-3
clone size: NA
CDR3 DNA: TGTGCCAGCAGTCGCCCGGGACTAGCTGGTGAGACCCAGTACTTC
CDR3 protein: CASSRPGLAGETQYF

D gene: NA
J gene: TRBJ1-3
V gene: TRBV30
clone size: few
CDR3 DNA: TGTGCCTGGAGTGTAACAGGTCGTAGAAACACCATATATTTT
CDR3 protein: CAWSVTGRRNTIYF

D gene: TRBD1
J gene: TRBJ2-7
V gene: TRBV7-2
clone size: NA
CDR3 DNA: TGTGCCAGCAGCGGGGGACAGGGTCCGAACGAGCAGTACTTC
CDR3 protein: CASSGGQGPNEQYF

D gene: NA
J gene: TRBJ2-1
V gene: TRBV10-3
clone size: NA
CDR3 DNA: TGTGCCATCAGTGAGTCGACCGTGGCGCTCAGCTACAATGAGCAGTTCTTC
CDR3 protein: CAISESTVALSYNEQFF

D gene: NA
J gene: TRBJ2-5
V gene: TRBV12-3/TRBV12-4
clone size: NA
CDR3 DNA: TGTGCCAGCAGTCCCGGTTCTCGCCTGGAGACCCAGTACTTC
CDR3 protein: CASSPGSRLETQYF

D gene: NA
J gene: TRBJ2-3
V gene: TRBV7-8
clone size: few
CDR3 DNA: TGTGCCAGCAGCTCAAGGACAGGCGGGGCAGATACGCAGTATTTT
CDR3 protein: CASSSRTGGADTQYF

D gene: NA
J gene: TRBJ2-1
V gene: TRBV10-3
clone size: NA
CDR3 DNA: TGTGCCATCAGTGCGACTCACAATGAGCAGTTCTTC
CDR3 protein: CAISATHNEQFF

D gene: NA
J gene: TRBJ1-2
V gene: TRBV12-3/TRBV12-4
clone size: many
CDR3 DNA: TGTGCCAGCAGTTTAGATGGGGCGTGGTATGGCTACACCTTC
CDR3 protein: CASSLDGAWYGYTF

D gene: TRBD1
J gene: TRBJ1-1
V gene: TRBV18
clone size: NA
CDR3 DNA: TGTGCCAGCTCACCCCTCTCGACAGGGTTGAACACTGAAGCTTTCTTT
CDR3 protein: CASSPLSTGLNTEAFF

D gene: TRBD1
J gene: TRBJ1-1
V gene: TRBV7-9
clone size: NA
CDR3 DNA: TGTGCCAGCAGGACTAAAACCCCGGGACAGGGGAGAAACACTGAAGCTTTCTTT
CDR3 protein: CASRTKTPGQGRNTEAFF

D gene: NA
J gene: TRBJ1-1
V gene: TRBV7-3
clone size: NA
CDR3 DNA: TGTGCCAGCAGCTCCCGGGACAAGACATTGAACACTGAAGCTTTCTTT
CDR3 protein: CASSSRDKTLNTEAFF

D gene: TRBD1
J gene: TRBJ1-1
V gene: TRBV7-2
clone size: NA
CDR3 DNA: TGTGCCAGCAGCTTAGGTGGGACAGTCGACACTGAAGCTTTCTTT
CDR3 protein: CASSLGGTVDTEAFF

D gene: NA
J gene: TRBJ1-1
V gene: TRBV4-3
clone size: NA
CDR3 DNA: TGCGCCAGCAGCCAAGATCGGGAAGTGACAGGGAACACTGAAGCTTTCTTT
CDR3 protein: CASSQDREVTGNTEAFF

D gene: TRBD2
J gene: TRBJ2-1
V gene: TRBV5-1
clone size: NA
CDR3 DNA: TGCGCCAGCAGCTTCCTAGCGGGGGGGCCAAATGAGCAGTTCTTC
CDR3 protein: CASSFLAGGPNEQFF

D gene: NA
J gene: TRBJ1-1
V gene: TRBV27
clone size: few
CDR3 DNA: TGTGCCAGCAGTTCCAGCGGGCCGCGTACTGAAGCTTTCTTT
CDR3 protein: CASSSSGPRTEAFF

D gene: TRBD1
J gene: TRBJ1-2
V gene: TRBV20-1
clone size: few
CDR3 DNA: TGCAGTGCTAATTCGGGACAGGGACACTATGGCTACACCTTC
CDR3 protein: CSANSGQGHYGYTF

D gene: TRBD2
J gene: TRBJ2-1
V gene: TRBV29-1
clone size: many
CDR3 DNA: TGCAGCGTGGGGCGGGGGGGAAGCTCCTACAATGAGCAGTTCTTC
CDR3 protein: CSVGRGGSSYNEQFF

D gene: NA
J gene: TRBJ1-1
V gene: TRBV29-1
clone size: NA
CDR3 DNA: TGCAGCGTTGACCGGGGTTTCCTGAGTGAAGCTTTCTTT
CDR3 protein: CSVDRGFLSEAFF